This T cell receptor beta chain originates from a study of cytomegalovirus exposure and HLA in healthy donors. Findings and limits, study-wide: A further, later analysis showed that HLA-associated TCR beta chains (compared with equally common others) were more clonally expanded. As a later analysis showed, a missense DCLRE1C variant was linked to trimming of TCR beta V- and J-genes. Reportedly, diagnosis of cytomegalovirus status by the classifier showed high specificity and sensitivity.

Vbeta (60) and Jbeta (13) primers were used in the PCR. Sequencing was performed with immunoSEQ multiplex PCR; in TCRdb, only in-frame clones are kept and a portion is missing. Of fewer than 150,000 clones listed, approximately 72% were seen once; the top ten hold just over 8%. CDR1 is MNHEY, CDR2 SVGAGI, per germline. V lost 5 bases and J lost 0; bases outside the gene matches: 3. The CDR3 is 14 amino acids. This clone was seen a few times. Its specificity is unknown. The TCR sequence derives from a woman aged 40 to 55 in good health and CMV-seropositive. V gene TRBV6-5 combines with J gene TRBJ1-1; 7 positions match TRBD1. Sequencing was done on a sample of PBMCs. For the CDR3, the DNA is TGTGCCAGCAGTCTTACAGGGGTGAACACTGAAGCTTTCTTT. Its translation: CASSLTGVNTEAFF.